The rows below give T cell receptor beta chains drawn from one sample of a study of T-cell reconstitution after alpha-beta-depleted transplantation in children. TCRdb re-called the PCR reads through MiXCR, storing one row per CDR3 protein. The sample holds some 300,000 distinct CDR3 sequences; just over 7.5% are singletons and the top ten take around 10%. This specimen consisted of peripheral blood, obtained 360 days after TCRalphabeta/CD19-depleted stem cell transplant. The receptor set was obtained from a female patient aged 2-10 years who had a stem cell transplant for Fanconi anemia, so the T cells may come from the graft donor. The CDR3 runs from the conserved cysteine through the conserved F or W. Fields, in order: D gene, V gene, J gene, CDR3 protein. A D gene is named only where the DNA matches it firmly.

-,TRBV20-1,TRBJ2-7,CSARDKVHRSYEQYF
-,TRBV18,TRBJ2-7,CASSPQSGNWAYEQYF
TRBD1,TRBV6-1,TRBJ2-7,CASSDRTGQGGYEQYF
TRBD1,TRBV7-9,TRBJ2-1,CASSQGTGRGEQFF
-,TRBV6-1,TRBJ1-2,CASIRAARGSENYGYTF
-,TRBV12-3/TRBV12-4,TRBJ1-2,CASSFEYGYTF
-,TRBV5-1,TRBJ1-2,CASTFGGLDYGYTF
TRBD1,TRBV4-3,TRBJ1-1,CASSQDGQVSGEAFF
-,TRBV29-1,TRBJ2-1,CSVVGGGTYNEQFF
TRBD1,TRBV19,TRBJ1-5,CASNPTGGYQPQHF
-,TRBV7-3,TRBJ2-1,CASSASPSVGTPWDEQFF
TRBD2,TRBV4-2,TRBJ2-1,CASSLITRLAGYNEQFF
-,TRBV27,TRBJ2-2,CASLGSWGVNTGELFF
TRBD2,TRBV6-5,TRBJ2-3,CASSYWGIAGGSTDTQYF
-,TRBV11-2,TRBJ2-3,CASSRAGAPDTQYF
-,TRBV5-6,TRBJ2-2,CASSPWGKTQKNTGELFF
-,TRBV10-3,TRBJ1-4,CAISAEFANEKLFF
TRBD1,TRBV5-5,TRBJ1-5,CASSLQGEDQPQHF
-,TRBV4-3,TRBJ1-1,CASSQEPYGGLNTEAFF
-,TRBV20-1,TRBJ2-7,CSARGRGRSYDEQYF
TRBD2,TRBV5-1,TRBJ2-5,CASTRPSGDQETQYF
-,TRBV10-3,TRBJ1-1,CAIRGVGDEAFF
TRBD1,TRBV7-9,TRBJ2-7,CASSLKGDRGGYEQYF
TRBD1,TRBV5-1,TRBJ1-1,CASSLSTGQGAREAFF
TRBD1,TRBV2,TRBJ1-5,CASSGDRWTSQPQHF
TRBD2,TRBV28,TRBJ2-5,CASSALAGGRETQYF
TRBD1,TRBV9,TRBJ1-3,CASRGQGNTIYF
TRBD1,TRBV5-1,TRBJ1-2,CASSPGTAIYGYTF
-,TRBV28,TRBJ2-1,CASSFFGLRSSYNEQFF
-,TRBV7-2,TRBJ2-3,CASSLQLNTDTQYF
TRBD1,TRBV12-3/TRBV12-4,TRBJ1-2,CASSSSSGGYGYTF
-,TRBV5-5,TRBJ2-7,CASSLDPSYEQYF
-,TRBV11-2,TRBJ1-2,CASSSRGSYGYTF
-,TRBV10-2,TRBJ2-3,CASSDSPTDTQYF
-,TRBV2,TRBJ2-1,CARDSYNEQFF
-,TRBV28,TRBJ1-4,CASIFRTEYATNEKLFF
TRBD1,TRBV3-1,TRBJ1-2,CASSAGQGDGYTF
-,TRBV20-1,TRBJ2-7,CSARDLRGERVGEQYF
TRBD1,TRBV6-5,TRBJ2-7,CASSYGTGIAYEQYF
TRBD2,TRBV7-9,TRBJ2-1,CASGGVGDNEQFF
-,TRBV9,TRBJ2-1,CASSVAYPGLMNNEQFF
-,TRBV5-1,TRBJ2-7,CASSLVPGSGRDYEQYF
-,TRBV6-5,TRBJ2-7,CASSYTPVGRISYEQYF
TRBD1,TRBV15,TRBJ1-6,CATSSDQGVGSPLHF
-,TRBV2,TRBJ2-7,CASSEGRLGEQYF
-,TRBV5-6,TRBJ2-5,CASSLDNAYQETQYF
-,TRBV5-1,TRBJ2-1,CASSLEGSALSYNEQFF
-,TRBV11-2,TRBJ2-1,CASSPRFPTPTYNEQFF
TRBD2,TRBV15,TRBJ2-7,CATSLSWGRALYEQYF
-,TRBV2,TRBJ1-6,CASSPDQGSPLHF
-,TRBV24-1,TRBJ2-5,CATSRAGVETQYF
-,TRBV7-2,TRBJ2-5,CASSLSYGQETQYF
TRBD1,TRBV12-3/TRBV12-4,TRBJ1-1,CASSSPGQGDTEAFF
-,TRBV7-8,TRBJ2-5,CASSRVVGIETQYF
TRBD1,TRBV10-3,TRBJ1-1,CAFSFPGWDSDTMNTEAFF
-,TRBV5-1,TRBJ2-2,CASSKSGELFF
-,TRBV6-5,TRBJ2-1,CASSNGGQYNEQFF
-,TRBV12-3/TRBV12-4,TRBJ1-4,CASSRDVGQNGLEKLFF
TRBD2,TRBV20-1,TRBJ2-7,CSAAGTSSEQYF
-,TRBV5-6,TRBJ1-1,CASSGGLTTAAFF